The 14 T cell receptor beta chains reported below all come from one sample, sequenced in a study of T cells expressing NK-cell markers. TCRdb re-analyzed the 5' RACE reads; it lists each CDR3 protein once, without DNA. This sample's clone table lists several thousand distinct CDR3 sequences. The material sequenced was blood T cells: a sorted CD56 or NKG2C T cell subset, CD4+ or CD8+ T cells, or bulk PBMC T cells (not recorded which). The receptors derive from a man aged 18-75 years in good health.

The chain carries TRBV11-2 and TRBJ1-2; TCRdb lists TRBD1, though no DNA is available to test this call. The CDR3 consists of 16 residues. CDR1 is SGHAT, CDR2 FQNNGV, per germline. The CDR3 here is CASSHPPPGGVGGYTF.

The rearrangement uses TRBV6-1 and TRBJ2-5; absent DNA, TCRdb's TRBD2 call cannot be checked. The CDR3 extends over 16 amino acids. Germline V gene lookup returns CDR1 MNHNS and CDR2 SASEGT. The CDR3 sequence is CASSEADGGGQETQYF.

V gene TRBV6-5 combines with J gene TRBJ2-7; TCRdb designates TRBD1, a call that cannot be tested without DNA. The length of the CDR3 is 16 residues. Germline values: CDR1 MNHEY, CDR2 SVGAGI. The CDR3 protein is CASSSNRQASSYEQYF.

This chain links TRBV6-1 with TRBJ2-7; TCRdb reports TRBD1, a call that lacks DNA to check it against. Germline V lookup: CDR1 MNHNS, CDR2 SASEGT. The CDR3 has 14 amino acids. The CDR3 here is CASSEEAGRGEQYF.

V usage is TRBV2 and J usage is TRBJ2-2; the TCRdb D gene call, TRBD2, has no DNA to confirm it. The germline gives CDR1 SNHLY, CDR2 FYNNEI. This CDR3 contains 16 residues. CDR3 in amino acids: CASSRGLASYTGELFF.

This sequence joins TRBV6-2 or TRBV6-3 and TRBJ2-1; there is no DNA to check the TCRdb D call of TRBD1. From germline, CDR1 is MNHEY and CDR2 SVGEGT. The CDR3 is 15 amino acids. CDR3 residues: CASSYTGTGGYEQFF.

The chain couples TRBV6-4 to TRBJ2-2; with no DNA, the TCRdb D assignment of TRBD1 cannot be verified. The CDR3 covers 14 residues. Germline V lookup: CDR1 MRHNA, CDR2 SNTAGT. The CDR3 here is CASSRGGDTGELFF.

This rearrangement joins TRBV6-2 or TRBV6-3 to TRBJ1-6; without DNA, the TCRdb call of TRBD1 cannot be checked. This CDR3 has 14 residues. Germline V gene data show CDR1 as MNHEY and CDR2 as SVGEGT. This CDR3 is CASTVTGEVSPLHF.

This sequence joins TRBV20-1 and TRBJ1-5; the D call of TRBD1 rests on TCRdb alone, since no DNA is present to check it. The germline V gene has CDR1 DFQATT and CDR2 SNEGSKA (reference sequence). CDR3 length equals 15 residues. The CDR3 here is CSALTMQGDFQPQHF.

This chain joins TRBV4-2 and TRBJ2-3. Germline assignment: CDR1 LGHNA and CDR2 YNFKEQ. The CDR3 is 17 residues long. The CDR3: CASTTRSSGGGTDTQYF.

The V and J genes are TRBV10-3 and TRBJ2-1; no DNA is available, so the TRBD2 call from TCRdb remains unchecked. Per germline, CDR1 ENHRY and CDR2 SYGVKD. The CDR3 is 17 amino acids. CDR3 sequence reads: CATPPALAGSPYNEQFF.

V usage is TRBV6-4 and J usage is TRBJ2-3. The CDR3 covers 14 residues. CDR1 and CDR2 (germline): MRHNA, SNTAGT. The CDR3 reads CASSEDAGPDTQYF.

This clonotype ranks as medium-sized in terms of frequency. CDR3 loop: CSARGTGDADTQYF. The rearrangement joins TRBV20-1 to TRBJ2-3; TCRdb lists TRBD1, though no DNA is available to test this call. Germline V gene sequence: CDR1 DFQATT, CDR2 SNEGSKA (reference sequence). This CDR3 is built from 14 residues.

The chain is built from TRBV18 and TRBJ1-1; TCRdb reports TRBD1, a call that lacks DNA to check it against. The CDR3 sequence is 14 residues long. Looked up from germline, CDR1 is KGHSH and CDR2 is LQKENI. CDR3: CASSPQGRNTEAFF.